This entry describes one TCR beta chain. The antigen is not known. The data belong to a study of blood T cells in healthy people across ages. Whole-study findings and limits: Long-lived donors exceeded aged donors in naive CD4+ cells and diversity.

After removal of 1 base from V and 3 bases from J, the junction contained 3 bases not matched to a gene. Germline CDR1 reads SNHLY; CDR2 reads FYNNEI. This CDR3 region has 15 residues. Sample-barcoded 5' priming and a J-beta primer mix drove a second PCR of about 6 to 12 cycles. TCRdb reprocessed the 5' RACE reads with MiXCR, giving one entry per CDR3 protein. The sample records about 580,000 distinct CDR3 sequences, around 48% being singletons. What was sequenced was blood. The chain combines TRBV2 with TRBJ2-1, with TRBD2 matching 7 bases. This clonotype originated in a man older than 75 in good health. The CDR3 nucleotides are TGTGCCAGCAGTGAAGACGGGGGGAGCTACAATGAGCAGTTCTTC. It codes for CASSEDGGSYNEQFF.